The rows below give T cell receptor beta chains drawn from one sample of a study of T-cell memory formation after mild COVID-19. TCRdb passed the 5' RACE reads through MiXCR, listing each CDR3 protein once. Altogether around 250,000 distinct CDR3 sequences are present, about a sixth being singletons, with the ten largest covering less than 30%. The source material was PBMCs or a T cell subset sorted from them (not recorded which). All receptors come from a man younger than 35 who had mild COVID-19 (a few samples of this study predate the infection). Cell type and time point are not known. The CDR3 runs from the conserved cysteine through the conserved F or W. D genes are given only for firm matches. Not every row has a clone size; where given, it reads once, few, many or a size class.

-	TRBV2	-	TRBJ2-2	TGTGCCAGCAGGGGGTCCGGGACAAAGACCGGGGAGCTGTTTTTT	CASRGSGTKTGELFF
-	TRBV7-2	-	TRBJ1-2	TGTGCCAGCAGCTTAGTGGGCAGCGCTAACTATGGCTACACCTTC	CASSLVGSANYGYTF
-	TRBV7-9	-	TRBJ2-4	TGTGCCAGCAGCTTTCAAGGCAGGGGGGGCAAAAACATTCAGTACTTC	CASSFQGRGGKNIQYF
-	TRBV25-1	few	TRBJ2-1	TGTGCCAGCAGTGAACAGGGAACAGATCGGAAGACAGTCAATGAGCAGTTCTTC	CASSEQGTDRKTVNEQFF
-	TRBV12-3/TRBV12-4	-	TRBJ1-2	TGTGCCAGCAGCCTAACAGGTCTACACTATGGCTACACCTTC	CASSLTGLHYGYTF
-	TRBV6-5	-	TRBJ1-6	TGTGCCAGCAGTGCCGGGACACTTAATTCACCCCTCCACTTT	CASSAGTLNSPLHF
-	TRBV14	-	TRBJ2-3	TGTGCCAGCAGCCAAGATCACGGGATAGATACGCAGTATTTT	CASSQDHGIDTQYF
-	TRBV6-4	few	TRBJ2-2	TGTGCCAGCAGTGACTCGGCCACCGGGGAGCTGTTTTTT	CASSDSATGELFF
-	TRBV18	many	TRBJ1-3	TGTGCCAGCTCACCAACGGGATTTGGAAACACCATATATTTT	CASSPTGFGNTIYF
-	TRBV4-1	-	TRBJ2-2	TGCGCCAGCAGCCAAGAGTCAAGGGTCGTCGGGGAGCTGTTTTTT	CASSQESRVVGELFF
TRBD2	TRBV20-1	-	TRBJ2-1	TGCAGTGCTGCACGACTAGCTAACCCCAATGAGCAGTTCTTC	CSAARLANPNEQFF
-	TRBV7-8	many	TRBJ2-2	TGTGCCAGCAGGTCCGTGATATGGGGGACGAACACCGGGGAGCTGTTTTTT	CASRSVIWGTNTGELFF
-	TRBV29-1	-	TRBJ2-7	TGCAGCGGAGCAGGCGAAAGCCCGGGCGAGCAGTACTTC	CSGAGESPGEQYF
-	TRBV5-5	once	TRBJ1-5	TGTGCCAGCAGCTTGGCCGGGGGTGTAGGGGCGGGTCAGCCCCAGCATTTT	CASSLAGGVGAGQPQHF
-	TRBV6-5	-	TRBJ2-7	TGTGCCAGCAGCCTGGCTATTAGCTCCTACGAGCAGTACTTC	CASSLAISSYEQYF
-	TRBV7-3	-	TRBJ2-3	TGTGCCAGCAGCTCCTTGGGGCGGGCAGATACGCAGTATTTT	CASSSLGRADTQYF
-	TRBV5-6	many	TRBJ2-3	TGTGCCAGCAGCTTTCCGGGGGGCACAGATACGCAGTATTTT	CASSFPGGTDTQYF
-	TRBV20-1	few	TRBJ2-3	TGCAGTGCTAGGGTCGATAGGTGCACAGGAAAGTACACAGATACGCAGTATTTT	CSARVDRCTGKYTDTQYF
-	TRBV7-3	few	TRBJ2-2	TGTGCCAGCAGCCCCGGAGGGGGGGAGCTGTTTTTT	CASSPGGGELFF
TRBD1	TRBV19	-	TRBJ1-5	TGTGCCAGTAGGGGGGGACAGGGCAATCAGCCCCAGCATTTT	CASRGGQGNQPQHF
-	TRBV12-3/TRBV12-4	once	TRBJ1-1	TGTGCCAGCAGTTTGGAGGGGGGGAGCGCTGAAGCTTTCTTT	CASSLEGGSAEAFF
TRBD1	TRBV7-9	few	TRBJ2-3	TGTGCCAGCAGCCGTCCCGACAGGGGCACAGATACGCAGTATTTT	CASSRPDRGTDTQYF
-	TRBV29-1	few	TRBJ2-3	TGCAGCGTTGTGTATGGGAAGCGGGATACGCAGTATTTT	CSVVYGKRDTQYF
TRBD1	TRBV3-1	-	TRBJ2-7	TGTGCCAGCAGCCTCAACCTTAAGGGGGCCGTGCAGTACTTC	CASSLNLKGAVQYF
-	TRBV5-1	-	TRBJ1-4	TGCGCCAGCAGCTTGGATCGGGGGTTTGCGAGAAAACTGTTTTTT	CASSLDRGFARKLFF
-	TRBV5-1	-	TRBJ1-1	TGCGCCACCGGCCTCTTCGTAAACACTGAAGCTTTCTTT	CATGLFVNTEAFF
-	TRBV4-1	few	TRBJ2-3	TGCGCCAGCAGCCAAGAGGCTAATCTTAAGGGCACAGATACGCAGTATTTT	CASSQEANLKGTDTQYF
-	TRBV6-5	-	TRBJ1-5	TGTGCCAGCAGCCCCCGGGGAAGAGGCAATCAGCCCCAGCATTTT	CASSPRGRGNQPQHF
-	TRBV20-1	-	TRBJ1-2	TGCAGTGCTAGCGTCCGCGGCTATGGCTACACCTTC	CSASVRGYGYTF
TRBD1	TRBV24-1	few	TRBJ1-2	TGTGCCACCAGTGATCCGGGACAGGGAACCTATGGCTACACCTTC	CATSDPGQGTYGYTF
-	TRBV19	-	TRBJ2-4	TGTGCCAGTAGTATAGCCGAGGGATATAACATTCAGTACTTC	CASSIAEGYNIQYF
-	TRBV7-3	-	TRBJ2-1	TGTGCCAGCAGCTGGAAGGCTAGTTACAATGAGCAGTTCTTC	CASSWKASYNEQFF
TRBD1	TRBV4-1	-	TRBJ1-3	TGCGCCAGCAGCCAAGCGCACAGGGGCTCTGGAAACACCATATATTTT	CASSQAHRGSGNTIYF
-	TRBV20-1	few	TRBJ1-5	TGCAGTGCTAGAGCGGGGGCGGCCAATCAGCCCCAGCATTTT	CSARAGAANQPQHF
-	TRBV9	many	TRBJ2-3	TGTGCCAGCAGCGTAGGGGGATACACAGATACGCAGTATTTT	CASSVGGYTDTQYF
-	TRBV9	few	TRBJ2-1	TGTGCCAGCAGCGTAGGCCAGTCAATGTCCTACAATGAGCAGTTCTTC	CASSVGQSMSYNEQFF
-	TRBV5-8	-	TRBJ2-6	TGTGCCAGCAGCGTAAGGGACCCTGGGGCCAACGTCCTGACTTTC	CASSVRDPGANVLTF
-	TRBV6-5	-	TRBJ1-4	TGTGCCAGCAGTCCCCGGACCCCGGGAAAACTGTTTTTT	CASSPRTPGKLFF
-	TRBV3-1	-	TRBJ2-5	TGTGCCAGCAGCCAAGATTCCCTTACCCAGTACTTC	CASSQDSLTQYF
TRBD1	TRBV6-4	many	TRBJ2-1	TGTGCCAGCAGTGAAGCGGGACAGGGGGCTAATGAGCAGTTCTTC	CASSEAGQGANEQFF
TRBD1	TRBV20-1	-	TRBJ2-1	TGCAGTGCTTTGGACAGGGGGCCCTATGAGCAGTTCTTC	CSALDRGPYEQFF
-	TRBV7-9	few	TRBJ2-7	TGTGCCAGCAGCTTAGTCCGGGGTATAAGCTACGAGCAGTACTTC	CASSLVRGISYEQYF
-	TRBV29-1	-	TRBJ2-1	TGCAGCGTTAGGACAGCTAACAATGAGCAGTTCTTC	CSVRTANNEQFF
-	TRBV7-9	-	TRBJ1-4	TGTGCCAGCAGCCACGGACGGTTTAATGAAAAACTGTTTTTT	CASSHGRFNEKLFF
TRBD2	TRBV3-1	-	TRBJ2-2	TGTGCCAGCAGCTCGGGACTAGCGGGGGCCGCGGGGACCGGGGAGCTGTTTTTT	CASSSGLAGAAGTGELFF
-	TRBV5-1	-	TRBJ2-7	TGCGCCAGCAGCTTGACAGGGCTCGAGCAGTACTTC	CASSLTGLEQYF
-	TRBV4-3	once	TRBJ2-5	TGCGCCAGCAGCCAAGATATAACAGAGACCCAGTACTTC	CASSQDITETQYF
TRBD2	TRBV7-2	-	TRBJ2-1	TGTGCCAGCAGCTTAGAGCGGGGGGGACGGAGTGAGCAGTTCTTC	CASSLERGGRSEQFF
-	TRBV6-2/TRBV6-3	-	TRBJ1-5	TGTGCCAGCAGTTACGAGGGAGATCAGCCCCAGCATTTT	CASSYEGDQPQHF
-	TRBV29-1	-	TRBJ1-2	TGCAGCGTATACACGGGGGGCTCTGGCTACACCTTC	CSVYTGGSGYTF
TRBD1	TRBV5-6	-	TRBJ1-5	TGTGCCAGCAACAAAGCTCCGGACAGGCGCACGCCCCAGCATTTT	CASNKAPDRRTPQHF
TRBD1	TRBV7-9	few	TRBJ1-4	TGTGCCAGCAGCCCACCCCGACAGGGCCTGTTTTTT	CASSPPRQGLFF
-	TRBV4-3	few	TRBJ2-5	TGCGCCAGCAGCCAAACAGGTTACCAAGAGACCCAGTACTTC	CASSQTGYQETQYF
-	TRBV20-1	-	TRBJ1-2	TGCAGTGCCGCTAAGGGGGTCGACGGCTACACCTTC	CSAAKGVDGYTF
TRBD2	TRBV29-1	-	TRBJ2-5	TGCAGCGTTGGTTCGGGGGGTAAAGAGACCCAGTACTTC	CSVGSGGKETQYF
-	TRBV20-1	-	TRBJ1-5	TGCAGTGCTTGGGATGAGCAGCCCCAGCATTTT	CSAWDEQPQHF
TRBD1	TRBV6-2/TRBV6-3	-	TRBJ2-7	TGTGCCAGCAGCGCCGGGACAGGGTTCACCTACGAGCAGTACTTC	CASSAGTGFTYEQYF
-	TRBV20-1	few	TRBJ1-2	TGCAGTGCTCTCGGGAGGGTGGCGAGCTACACCTTC	CSALGRVASYTF
-	TRBV6-5	few	TRBJ1-3	TGTGCCAGCAGTTACGACAGTTCACCTGGAAACACCATATATTTT	CASSYDSSPGNTIYF
-	TRBV10-1	few	TRBJ2-7	TGCGCCAGCAGCTTGGGAGGGCAGGGGGCCCACGAGCAGTACTTC	CASSLGGQGAHEQYF